This TCR beta chain stems from a study of cytomegalovirus exposure and HLA in healthy donors. CDR1 is WNHNN, CDR2 SYGVQD, per germline (reference sequence). This CDR3 comprises 15 residues. The V segment lost 0 bases and the J segment 4 bases; nucleotides outside the gene matches: 0. 60 Vbeta and 13 Jbeta primers were used in PCR. The data were produced by immunoSEQ multiplex PCR, yet TCRdb's version contains in-frame clones alone and is incomplete. Of 170,000 or so clones in the sample, 80% were seen once. The clonotype was recovered from a man aged 25 to 45 in good health and CMV-seropositive. The J gene is TRBJ2-1, the V gene TRBV10-1, with 10 bases fitting TRBD1. Material for sequencing was PBMCs. The DNA of the CDR3 is TGCGCCAGCAGTGAGTCGGGACAGGGGTACAATGAGCAGTTCTTC. This gives the protein CASSESGQGYNEQFF.